This TCR beta chain was recovered during a study of T cell repertoires in cytomegalovirus infection. Study information: Public signatures in TCR beta pointed to CMV infection and matching HLA type.

This clonotype was seen just once. Its antigen remains unidentified. TCRdb re-derived calls from the reads in MiXCR, one entry per CDR3 protein. This table holds about 450,000 distinct CDR3 sequences, about 33% found once. Study-level findings and limits: Carriers of CMV plus the relevant HLA were identified by cumulative public TCR beta family frequency. HLA-C-restricted CMV-specific TCR beta clonotypes prevailed in the ex vivo response.

The sequencing sample was made of PBMCs. The sequence was collected from a human donor in good health (CMV status not recorded). Some clones in this sample may be carry-over from other donors' samples.

CDR3 region: CASSQEGYSGNYGYTF. The CDR3 nucleotides are TGTGCCAGCAGCCAAGAGGGTTATTCGGGAAACTATGGCTACACCTTC. V usage is TRBV4-2 and J usage is TRBJ1-2; D not certain. V was clipped by 0 bases and J by 2 bases, with 13 bases between them. The CDR3 runs 16 residues. Germline assignment: CDR1 LGHNA and CDR2 YNFKEQ.